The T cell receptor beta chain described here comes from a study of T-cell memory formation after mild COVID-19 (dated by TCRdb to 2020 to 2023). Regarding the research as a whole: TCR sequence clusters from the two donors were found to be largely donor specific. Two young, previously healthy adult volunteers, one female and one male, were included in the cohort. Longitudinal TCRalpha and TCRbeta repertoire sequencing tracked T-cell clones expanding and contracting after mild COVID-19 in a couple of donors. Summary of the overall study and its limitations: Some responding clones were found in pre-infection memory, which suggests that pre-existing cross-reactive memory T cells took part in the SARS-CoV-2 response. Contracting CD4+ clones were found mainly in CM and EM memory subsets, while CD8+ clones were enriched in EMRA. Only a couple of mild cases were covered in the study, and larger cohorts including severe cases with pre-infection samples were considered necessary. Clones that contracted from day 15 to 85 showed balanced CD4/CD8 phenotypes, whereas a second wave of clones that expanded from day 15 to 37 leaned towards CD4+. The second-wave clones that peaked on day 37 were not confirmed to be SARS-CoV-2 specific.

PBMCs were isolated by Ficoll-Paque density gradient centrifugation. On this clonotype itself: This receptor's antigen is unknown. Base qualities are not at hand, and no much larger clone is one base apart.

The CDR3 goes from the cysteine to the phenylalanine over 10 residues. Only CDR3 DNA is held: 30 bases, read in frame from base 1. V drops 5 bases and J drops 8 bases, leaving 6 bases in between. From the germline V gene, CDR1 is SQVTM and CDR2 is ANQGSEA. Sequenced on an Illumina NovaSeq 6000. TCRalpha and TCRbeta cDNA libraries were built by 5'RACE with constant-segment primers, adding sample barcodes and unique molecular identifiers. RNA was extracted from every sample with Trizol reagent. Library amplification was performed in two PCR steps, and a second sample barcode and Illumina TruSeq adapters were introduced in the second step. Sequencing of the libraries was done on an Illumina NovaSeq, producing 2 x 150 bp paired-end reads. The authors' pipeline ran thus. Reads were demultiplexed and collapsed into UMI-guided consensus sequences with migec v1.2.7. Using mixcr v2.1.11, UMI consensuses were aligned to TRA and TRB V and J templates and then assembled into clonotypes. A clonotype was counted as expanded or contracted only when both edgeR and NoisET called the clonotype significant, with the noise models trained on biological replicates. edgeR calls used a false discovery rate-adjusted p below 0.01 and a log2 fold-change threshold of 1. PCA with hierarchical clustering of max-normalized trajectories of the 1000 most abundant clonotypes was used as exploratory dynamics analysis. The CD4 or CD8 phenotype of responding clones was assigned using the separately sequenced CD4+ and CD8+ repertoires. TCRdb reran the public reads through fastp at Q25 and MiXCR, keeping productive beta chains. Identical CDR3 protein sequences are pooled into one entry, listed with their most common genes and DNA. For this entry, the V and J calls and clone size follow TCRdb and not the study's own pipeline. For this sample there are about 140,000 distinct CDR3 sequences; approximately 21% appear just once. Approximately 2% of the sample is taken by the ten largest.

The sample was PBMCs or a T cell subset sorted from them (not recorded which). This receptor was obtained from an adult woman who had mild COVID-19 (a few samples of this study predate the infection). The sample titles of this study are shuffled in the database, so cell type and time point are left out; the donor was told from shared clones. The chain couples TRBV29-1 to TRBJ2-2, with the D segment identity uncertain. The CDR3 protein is CSVRAGELFF. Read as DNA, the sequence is TGCAGCGTTCGGGCTGGGGAGCTGTTTTTT.